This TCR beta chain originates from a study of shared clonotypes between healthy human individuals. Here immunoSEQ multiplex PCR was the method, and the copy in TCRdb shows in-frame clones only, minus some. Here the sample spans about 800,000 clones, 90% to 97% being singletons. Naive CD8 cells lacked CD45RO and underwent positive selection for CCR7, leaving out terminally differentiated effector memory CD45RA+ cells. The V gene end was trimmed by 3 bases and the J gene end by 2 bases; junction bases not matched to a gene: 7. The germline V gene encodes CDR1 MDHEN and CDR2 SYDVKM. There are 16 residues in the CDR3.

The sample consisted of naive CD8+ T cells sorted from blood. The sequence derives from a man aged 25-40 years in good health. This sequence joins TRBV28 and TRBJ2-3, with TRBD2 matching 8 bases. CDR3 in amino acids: CASSFVAGGVTDTQYF. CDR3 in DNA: TGTGCCAGCAGTTTCGTCGCGGGAGGCGTCACAGATACGCAGTATTTT.